This T cell receptor (beta chain) was captured by sequencing in a study of T cell responses to AZD1222 COVID-19 vaccine. Study findings and constraints: White British donors predominated, females outnumbered males, and clonal diversity was possibly underestimated. Unmutated variant regions reportedly attract nearly half of all spike-specific TCRs.

Sequenced by immunoSEQ multiplex PCR; TCRdb stores in-frame clones only, minus some. The data hold about 120,000 clones, with approximately 85% observed a single time. On this clone: What it binds is not known.

This sequence was found in an adult in good health. Specimen: peripheral blood, collected on day 0 of AZD1222 vaccination.

CDR3 in DNA: TGTGCCAGCAGCTTAGGGACAGGGGCTGGAAACACCATATATTTT. It encodes CASSLGTGAGNTIYF. The chain has TRBV11-2 and TRBJ1-3; 9 bases fit TRBD1. J lost 2 bases, V lost 1 base, and 0 bases had no gene match. The germline V gene has CDR1 SGHAT and CDR2 FQNNGV. CDR3 length equals 15 residues.